This entry is about one TCR beta chain. This clonotype was seen ten or more times. Its antigen has not been determined. Per-nucleotide qualities are absent, and no much larger clonotype sits a single base away. What this sample's time point label stands for: newly diagnosed GD, antithyroid drugs for less than 3 months. RNA was extracted from PBMCs in TRIzol for both TCR sequencing and RNA sequencing. Graves' disease was diagnosed according to American Thyroid Association guidelines. Patients were recruited from an endocrinology department in Xi'an, China. Each patient gave approximately 8.8 milliliters of peripheral blood, collected in an EDTA anticoagulant tube. PBMCs were isolated by Ficoll Paque Plus density gradient separation without further T cell sorting. RNA quality was checked with an Agilent 2100 Bioanalyzer and agarose gel, and concentration with a NanoDrop 2000. This entry belongs to a study of regulatory T cells in long-lasting Graves disease (dated by TCRdb to the early 2020s). In the study overall: Antithyroid drugs had been taken for less than 3 months by newly diagnosed Graves' disease patients. Patients with persistent Graves' disease were compared with patients with newly diagnosed Graves' disease using TCR sequencing and RNA sequencing of peripheral blood. The study was registered as a clinical trial and conducted in China. A total of some 35 samples underwent TCR sequencing, from roughly 13 patients with persistent Graves' disease and some 20 patients with newly diagnosed Graves' disease. The study at large found these results: Preferential use of TRBV28, TRBJ1-2 and TRBJ2-5 was observed in persistent disease, whereas TRBV20-1 and TRBJ2-1 were favored in newly diagnosed disease. Sequencing and analysis were limited to the TCR beta chain. The small sample size was acknowledged by the authors as a limitation that may reduce accuracy. Persistent patients shared more public clonotypes among themselves (more than 2,500) than newly diagnosed patients did (approximately 900). The study examined only peripheral blood because the primary lesion, thyroid tissue, could not be accessed. Lower TCR Shannon entropy and fewer highly expanded clones were observed in persistent Graves' disease patients than in newly diagnosed patients, which suggested clonal expansion.

The library relied on multiplex PCR. The sequencer listed for this sample is Illumina HiSeq 4000. iRepertoire HTBI primers and Arm-PCR amplification of CDR3 regions were used to construct TCR beta libraries. PCR products were gel purified before sequencing. The paper's processing steps were these. Across samples, about 64 TRBV and 14 TRBJ segments were identified and used for gene usage analysis of CDR3 amino acid clonotypes. COPE and FqMerger were used to merge the filtered high-quality paired reads into contigs. BLAST was used to align contigs to the IMGT TRBV, TRBD and TRBJ reference genes, and CDR3 was defined following IMGT. Any clonotype with a frequency above 0.1% was counted as a highly expanded clone. Repertoire diversity was measured by Shannon entropy, and V-J evenness by the Gini coefficient. Clonotypes shared by more than one individual were considered public. TCRdb reprocessing: public reads trimmed at Q25 with fastp, clones called with MiXCR, in-frame beta chains kept. Identical CDR3 protein sequences are pooled into one entry, listed with their most common genes and DNA. Here the V and J calls rest on TCRdb's processing, not on the authors' analysis. In all, the sample holds a few hundred thousand distinct CDR3 sequences, and 16% of those were seen once. The ten largest clones capture 25% to 30% of the sample.

Reading from cysteine to phenylalanine, the CDR3 counts 14 amino acids. The retained sequence is limited to the CDR3, 42 bases, with the frame set at the first base. CDR1 and CDR2, looked up from the germline V gene, are SGHRS and YFSETQ. V is cut by 0 bases and J by 0 bases, and the space between the germline ends is 6 bases. In addition, the sample was reused for a study of T cells in Graves' hyperthyroidism and ophthalmopathy. The second investigation adds: Stable Graves' hyperthyroidism was defined as no progression to ophthalmopathy during 18 months of follow-up. Hyperthyroidism patients were newly diagnosed, had a disease duration of under 2 months, and were aged 18 to 65 years. Any patient with an uncontrolled infection, another autoimmune disease, pregnancy or lactation was excluded. Diagnoses were established on the basis of clinical symptoms, serum thyroxine and TRAb, thyroid ultrasound, and orbital computed tomography. For the first round of RT-PCR on the TCR CDR3, the HTBI primer set was used together with the Qiagen OneStep RT-PCR kit. Most expanded thyroid clonotypes (frequency above 0.001) were also detected in blood, a finding suggesting that blood repertoires may reflect thyroid immune responses. A model built on a 13 V-J signature distinguished ophthalmopathy from stable hyperthyroidism, reaching 85% to 90% sensitivity and about 81% specificity in cross-validation and 80%/75% in testing. In validation, the model predicted progression to ophthalmopathy with around 71% sensitivity and about 72% specificity, a median of around 6.6 months before onset. To identify distinguishing TCR V-J signatures, a discovery cohort of around 98 patients was used, comprising fewer than 45 with Graves' ophthalmopathy and 57 with stable Graves' hyperthyroidism. An independent validation cohort of 18 to 20 hyperthyroidism patients and about 15 patients who later progressed to ophthalmopathy tested prospective prediction of ophthalmopathy. For training and testing, the approximately 97 patients in the discovery cohort were randomly divided in a 7:3 ratio. In several Graves' hyperthyroidism patients, the study also compared T-cell repertoires from thyroid tissue with T-cell repertoires from blood. After sampling, hyperthyroidism patients received methimazole starting at 30 mg daily, and ophthalmopathy patients received high-dose intravenous methylprednisolone. A second multiplex PCR round built the libraries, followed by size selection and purification. Paired-end sequencing of the libraries was performed with 100 bp reads on an Illumina HiSeq2000. SOAPnuke was used to process the raw data, throwing out any read that contained adapters or uncalled bases, had a mean Phred below 15, or lacked an exact constant-primer or identifier match. COPE v1.2.5 was used to merge high-quality paired reads, and clonotypes were defined as unique nucleotide sequences. MiTCR v1.1 was used to align the clonotypes against IMGT TRBV, TRBD and TRBJ reference segments. Analysis was restricted to V-J combinations with a frequency above 0.0001, which covered 99.2% of repertoires. The TCS score was defined as F50 (clonal expansion) divided by E x V (chaos), with BLOSUM62-based TCRdist calculated between CDR3 peptides within each V-J. Welch's t-statistics and random forest reduced fewer than 600 V-J features to 13, which were used in a naive Bayes classifier (R e1071). No statistical method was used to set the sample size in advance, and investigators knew the group allocation. According to the paper, TCR Vbeta CDR3 sequencing was carried out on about 140 peripheral blood samples, which came from fewer than 50 ophthalmopathy, 75 or so hyperthyroidism and roughly 17 progressor patients.

The sample was peripheral blood mononuclear cells (PBMCs), taken at new diagnosis, from a patient treated with antithyroid drugs. The receptor chain draws on TRBV5-1 and TRBJ1-1, with no D gene named confidently. The sequence derives from a middle-aged man with Graves disease. Donor details come from another sample of the same person, matched by shared clones. Read as DNA, the sequence is TGCGCCAGCAGCTTGGACGGAGTGAACACTGAAGCTTTCTTT. The translation is CASSLDGVNTEAFF.